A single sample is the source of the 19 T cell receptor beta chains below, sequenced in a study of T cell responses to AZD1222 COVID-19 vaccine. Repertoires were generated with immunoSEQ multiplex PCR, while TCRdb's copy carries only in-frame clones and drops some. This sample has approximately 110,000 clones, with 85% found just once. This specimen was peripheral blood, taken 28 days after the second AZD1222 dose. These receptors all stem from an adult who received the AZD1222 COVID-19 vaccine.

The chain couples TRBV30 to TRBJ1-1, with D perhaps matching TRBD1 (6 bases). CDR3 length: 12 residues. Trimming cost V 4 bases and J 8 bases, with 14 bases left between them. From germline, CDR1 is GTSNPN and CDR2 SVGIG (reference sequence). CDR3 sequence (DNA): TGTGCCTGGACGAGGACAGCCCAGGAAGCTTTCTTT. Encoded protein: CAWTRTAQEAFF.

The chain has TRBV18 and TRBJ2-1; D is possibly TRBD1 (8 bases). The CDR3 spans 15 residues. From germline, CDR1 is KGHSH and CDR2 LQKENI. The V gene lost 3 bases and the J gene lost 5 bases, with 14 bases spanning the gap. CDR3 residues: CASSPRTGTNNEQFF. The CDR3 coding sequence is TGTGCCAGCTCACCGCGGACAGGGACTAACAATGAGCAGTTCTTC.

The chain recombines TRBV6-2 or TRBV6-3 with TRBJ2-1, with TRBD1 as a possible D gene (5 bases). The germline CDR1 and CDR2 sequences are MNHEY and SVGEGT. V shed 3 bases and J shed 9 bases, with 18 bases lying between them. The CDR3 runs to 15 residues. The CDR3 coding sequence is TGTGCCAGCAGTTATGTTGGGCAAATAGGGGTTGAGCAGTTCTTC. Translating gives CASSYVGQIGVEQFF.

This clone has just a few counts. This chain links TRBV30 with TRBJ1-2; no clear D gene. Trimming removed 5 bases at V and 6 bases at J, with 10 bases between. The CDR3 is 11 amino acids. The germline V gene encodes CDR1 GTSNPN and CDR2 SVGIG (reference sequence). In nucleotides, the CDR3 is TGTGCCTGGCGGGTGGAGGATGGCTACACCTTC. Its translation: CAWRVEDGYTF. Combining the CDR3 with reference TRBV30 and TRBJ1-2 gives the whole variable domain SQTIHQWPATLVQPVGSPLSLECTVEGTSNPNLYWYRQAAGRGLQLLFYSVGIGQISSEVPQNLSASRPQDRQFILSSKKLLLSDSGFYLCAWRVEDGYTFGSGTRLTVV.

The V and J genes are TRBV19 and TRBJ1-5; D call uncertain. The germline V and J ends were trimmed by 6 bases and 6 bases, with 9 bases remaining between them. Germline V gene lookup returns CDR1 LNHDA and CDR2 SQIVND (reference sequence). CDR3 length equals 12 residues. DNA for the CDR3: TGTGCCAGTAGAAGGGTTTCTCAGCCCCAGCATTTT. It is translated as CASRRVSQPQHF.

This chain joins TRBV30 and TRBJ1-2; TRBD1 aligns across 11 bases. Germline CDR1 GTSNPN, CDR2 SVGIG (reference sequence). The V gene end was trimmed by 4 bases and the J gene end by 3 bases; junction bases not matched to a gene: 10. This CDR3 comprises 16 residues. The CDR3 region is CAWKVRTGGGDYGYTF. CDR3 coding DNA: TGTGCCTGGAAGGTCAGGACAGGGGGCGGAGACTATGGCTACACCTTC. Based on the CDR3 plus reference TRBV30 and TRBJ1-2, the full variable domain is SQTIHQWPATLVQPVGSPLSLECTVEGTSNPNLYWYRQAAGRGLQLLFYSVGIGQISSEVPQNLSASRPQDRQFILSSKKLLLSDSGFYLCAWKVRTGGGDYGYTFGSGTRLTVV.

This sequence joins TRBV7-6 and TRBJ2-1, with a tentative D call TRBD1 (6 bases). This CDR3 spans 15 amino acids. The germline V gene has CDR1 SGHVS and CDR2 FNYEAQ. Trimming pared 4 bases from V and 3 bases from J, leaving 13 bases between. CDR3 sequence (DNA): TGTGCCAGCAGCTCTGGGACAACGGTCTACAATGAGCAGTTCTTC. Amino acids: CASSSGTTVYNEQFF.

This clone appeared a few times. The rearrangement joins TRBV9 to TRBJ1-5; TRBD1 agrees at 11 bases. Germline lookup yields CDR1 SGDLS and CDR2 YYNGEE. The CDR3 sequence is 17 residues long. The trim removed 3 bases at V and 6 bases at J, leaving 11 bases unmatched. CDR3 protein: CASSAGQGAESGQPQHF. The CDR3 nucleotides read TGTGCCAGCAGCGCCGGACAGGGGGCAGAATCGGGTCAGCCCCAGCATTTT. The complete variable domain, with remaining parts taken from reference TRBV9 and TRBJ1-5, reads DSGVTQTPKHLITATGQRVTLRCSPRSGDLSVYWYQQSLDQGLQFLIQYYNGEERAKGNILERFSAQQFPDLHSELNLSSLELGDSALYFCASSAGQGAESGQPQHFGDGTRLSIL.

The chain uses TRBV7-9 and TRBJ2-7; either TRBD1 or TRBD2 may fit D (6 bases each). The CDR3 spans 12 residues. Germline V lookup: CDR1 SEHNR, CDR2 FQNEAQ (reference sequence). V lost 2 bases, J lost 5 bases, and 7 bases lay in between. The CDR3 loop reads CASSLRGHEQYF. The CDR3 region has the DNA TGTGCCAGCAGCTTACGGGGGCACGAGCAGTACTTC.

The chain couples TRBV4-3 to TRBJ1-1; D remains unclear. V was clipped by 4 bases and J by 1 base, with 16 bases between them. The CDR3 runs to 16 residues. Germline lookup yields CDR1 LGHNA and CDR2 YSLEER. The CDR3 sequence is CASSPQPVPSNTEAFF. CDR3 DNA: TGCGCCAGCAGCCCCCAGCCTGTCCCGTCGAACACTGAAGCTTTCTTT.

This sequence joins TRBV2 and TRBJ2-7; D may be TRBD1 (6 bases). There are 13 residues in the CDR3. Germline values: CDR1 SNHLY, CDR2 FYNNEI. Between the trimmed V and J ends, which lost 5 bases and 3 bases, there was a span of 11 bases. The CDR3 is CASSRTAFYEQYF. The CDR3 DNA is TGTGCCAGCAGTAGGACAGCTTTCTACGAGCAGTACTTC.

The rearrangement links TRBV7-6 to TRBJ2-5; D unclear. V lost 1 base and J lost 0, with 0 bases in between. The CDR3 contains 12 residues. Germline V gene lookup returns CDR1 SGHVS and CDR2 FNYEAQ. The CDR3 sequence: CASSLDQETQYF. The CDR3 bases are TGTGCCAGCAGCTTAGACCAAGAGACCCAGTACTTC.

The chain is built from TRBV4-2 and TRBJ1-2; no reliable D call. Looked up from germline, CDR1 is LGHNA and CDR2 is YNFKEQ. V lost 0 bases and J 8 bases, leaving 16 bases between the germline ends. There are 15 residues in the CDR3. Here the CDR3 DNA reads TGTGCCAGCAGCCAAGAGTTCGGTTTTGGAAAGGGCTACACCTTC. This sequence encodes CASSQEFGFGKGYTF.

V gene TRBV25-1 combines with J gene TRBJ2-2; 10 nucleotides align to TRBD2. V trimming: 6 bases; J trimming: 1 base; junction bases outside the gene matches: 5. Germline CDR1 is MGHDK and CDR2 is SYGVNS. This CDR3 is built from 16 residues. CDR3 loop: CASSDSGGRNTGELFF. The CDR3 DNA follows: TGTGCCAGCAGCGATAGCGGGGGGAGGAACACCGGGGAGCTGTTTTTT.

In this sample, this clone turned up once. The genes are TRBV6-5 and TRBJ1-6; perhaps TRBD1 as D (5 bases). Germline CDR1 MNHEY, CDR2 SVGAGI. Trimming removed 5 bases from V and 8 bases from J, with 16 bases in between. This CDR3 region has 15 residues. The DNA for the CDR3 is TGTGCCAGCAGTCCCGACAGTTTTAGCGATTCACCCCTCCACTTT. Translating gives CASSPDSFSDSPLHF.

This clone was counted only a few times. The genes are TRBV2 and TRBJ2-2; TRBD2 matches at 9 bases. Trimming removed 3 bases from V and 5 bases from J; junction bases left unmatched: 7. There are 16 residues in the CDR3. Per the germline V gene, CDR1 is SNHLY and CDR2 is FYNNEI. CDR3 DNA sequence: TGTGCCAGCAGTGATCCTAGCGGGGTACGAACCGGGGAGCTGTTTTTT. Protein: CASSDPSGVRTGELFF.

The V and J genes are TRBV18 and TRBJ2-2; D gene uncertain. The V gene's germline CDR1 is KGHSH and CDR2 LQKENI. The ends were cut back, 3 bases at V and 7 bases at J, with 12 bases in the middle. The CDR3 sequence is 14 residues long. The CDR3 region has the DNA TGTGCCAGCTCACCCCCCGCGAACCACGGGGAGCTGTTTTTT. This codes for CASSPPANHGELFF. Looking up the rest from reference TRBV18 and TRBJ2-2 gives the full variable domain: NAGVMQNPRHLVRRRGQEARLRCSPMKGHSHVYWYRQLPEEGLKFMVYLQKENIIDESGMPKERFSAEFPKEGPSILRIQQVVRGDSAAYFCASSPPANHGELFFGEGSRLTVL.

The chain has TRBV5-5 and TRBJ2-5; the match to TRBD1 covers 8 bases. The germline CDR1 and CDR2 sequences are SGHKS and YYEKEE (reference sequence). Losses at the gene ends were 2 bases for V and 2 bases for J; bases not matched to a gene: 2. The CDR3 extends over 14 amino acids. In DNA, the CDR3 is TGTGCCAGCAGCTTACGGACAGGGCAAGAGACCCAGTACTTC. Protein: CASSLRTGQETQYF.

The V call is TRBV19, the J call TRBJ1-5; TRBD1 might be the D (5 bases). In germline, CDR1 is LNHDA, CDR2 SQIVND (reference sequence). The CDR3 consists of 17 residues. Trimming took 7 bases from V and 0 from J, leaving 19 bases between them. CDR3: CASNRGWGGNSNQPQHF. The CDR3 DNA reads TGTGCCAGTAACCGGGGTTGGGGGGGAAATAGCAATCAGCCCCAGCATTTT. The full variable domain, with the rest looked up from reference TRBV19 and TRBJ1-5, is DGGITQSPKYLFRKEGQNVTLSCEQNLNHDAMYWYRQDPGQGLRLIYYSQIVNDFQKGDIAEGYSVSREKKESFPLTVTSAQKNPTAFYLCASNRGWGGNSNQPQHFGDGTRLSIL.